These T cell receptor beta chains were read from a single sample in a study of CD8+ T cells in alopecia areata. Produced via immunoSEQ multiplex PCR; TCRdb's table is partial and in-frame only. The sample includes about 120,000 clones, 45% to 50% seen only once; the top ten take about 10%. The sample comprised NKG2D-low CD8+ T cells sorted from blood. The origin of the receptors is a human donor with alopecia areata. Both conserved end residues are part of each CDR3. Fields, in order: clone size, V gene, J gene, D gene, CDR3 protein, CDR3 DNA. D genes are given only for firm matches. The size entry is marked missing in some rows and otherwise reads once, few, many or a size class.

>few|TRBV29-1|TRBJ2-7|.
CSVFEGYEQYF
TGCAGCGTTTTCGAGGGATACGAGCAGTACTTC
>few|TRBV23-1|TRBJ1-6|.
CARSRLPLHF
TGCGCAAGATCAAGGTTGCCCCTCCACTTT
>few|TRBV4-1|TRBJ2-1|.
CASSQVGDEQFF
TGCGCCAGCAGCCAGGTTGGCGATGAGCAGTTCTTC
>few|TRBV29-1|TRBJ2-1|.
CSVEGEGSEQFF
TGCAGCGTTGAAGGGGAAGGAAGTGAGCAGTTCTTC
>once|TRBV4-1|TRBJ1-1|.
CASSQTGAGEAFF
TGCGCCAGCAGCCAAACCGGGGCCGGTGAAGCTTTCTTT
>.|TRBV27|TRBJ2-1|.
CASAAVDNEQFF
TGTGCCAGCGCGGCTGTAGACAATGAGCAGTTCTTC
>.|TRBV30|TRBJ2-7|TRBD2
CAWSLGLAVYEQYF
TGTGCCTGGAGCCTAGGACTAGCGGTATACGAGCAGTACTTC
>.|TRBV29-1|TRBJ2-4|.
CSVESQGVAKNIQYF
TGCAGCGTTGAATCACAGGGAGTAGCCAAAAACATTCAGTACTTC
>.|TRBV29-1|TRBJ2-1|.
CSDSTDGNEQFF
TGCAGCGACTCCACCGACGGTAATGAGCAGTTCTTC
>.|TRBV10-3|TRBJ2-7|.
CAIQDSSYEQYF
TGTGCCATACAGGACAGTTCCTACGAGCAGTACTTC
>few|TRBV28|TRBJ2-1|.
CASSYGQYEQFF
TGTGCCAGCAGTTACGGACAATATGAGCAGTTCTTC
>.|TRBV5-1|TRBJ1-1|TRBD1
CASRYRDRENTEAFF
TGCGCCAGCAGATACCGGGACAGGGAGAACACTGAAGCTTTCTTT
>.|TRBV4-1|TRBJ2-3|TRBD2
CASSQDSTSIDTQYF
TGCGCCAGCAGCCAAGATTCGACTAGCATAGATACGCAGTATTTT
>few|TRBV4-1|TRBJ2-7|.
CASSQVPAAYEQYF
TGCGCCAGCAGCCAAGTTCCCGCCGCCTACGAGCAGTACTTC
>once|TRBV5-1|TRBJ2-7|.
CASSLEGSPYEQYF
TGCGCCAGCAGCTTGGAGGGCAGTCCCTACGAGCAGTACTTC
>few|TRBV29-1|TRBJ2-6|TRBD1
CSVDDRAVSGANVLTF
TGCAGCGTTGATGACAGGGCCGTCTCTGGGGCCAACGTCCTGACTTTC
>.|TRBV2|TRBJ2-3|.
CASSGTLNTQYF
TGTGCCAGCAGTGGGACACTTAATACGCAGTATTTT
>few|TRBV28|TRBJ2-7|.
CASSRVYEQYF
TGTGCCAGCAGCCGGGTCTACGAGCAGTACTTC
>.|TRBV29-1|TRBJ2-2|TRBD1
CSVNSGTAKTGELFF
TGCAGCGTCAACTCCGGGACAGCCAAGACCGGGGAGCTGTTTTTT
>.|TRBV4-1|TRBJ2-1|.
CASSQVGGYNEQFF
TGCGCCAGCAGCCAAGTCGGGGGCTACAATGAGCAGTTCTTC
>few|TRBV28|TRBJ2-1|.
CASSSRPDSYNEQFF
TGTGCCAGCAGTTCCCGACCTGACTCCTACAATGAGCAGTTCTTC
>.|TRBV29-1|TRBJ2-1|.
CSVEDLGQVENEQFF
TGCAGCGTTGAAGATCTTGGGCAGGTGGAGAATGAGCAGTTCTTC
>.|TRBV11-2|TRBJ2-7|.
CASSYGVDEQYF
TGTGCCAGCAGCTACGGTGTGGACGAGCAGTACTTC
>.|TRBV29-1|TRBJ2-5|.
CSVAGEGETQYF
TGCAGCGTTGCAGGGGAGGGAGAGACCCAGTACTTC
>few|TRBV29-1|TRBJ2-7|TRBD1
CSVEVDRGGESGEQYF
TGCAGCGTTGAAGTTGACAGGGGAGGAGAGAGCGGCGAGCAGTACTTC
>few|TRBV15|TRBJ2-1|.
CATSRDWDSTANNEQFF
TGTGCCACCAGCAGAGACTGGGACTCGACGGCAAACAATGAGCAGTTCTTC
>.|TRBV30|TRBJ1-2|.
CAWIGLYGYTF
TGTGCCTGGATCGGTCTCTATGGCTACACCTTC
>few|TRBV29-1|TRBJ2-5|TRBD1
CSVEVPGGLETQYF
TGCAGCGTTGAGGTGCCAGGGGGCTTGGAGACCCAGTACTTC
>few|TRBV14|TRBJ2-3|.
CASSQDPGASTDTQYF
TGTGCCAGCAGCCAAGATCCCGGGGCAAGCACAGATACGCAGTATTTT
>.|TRBV29-1|TRBJ2-7|.
CSVEGTEPYEQYF
TGCAGCGTTGAAGGGACAGAACCTTACGAGCAGTACTTC
>.|TRBV5-1|TRBJ2-1|TRBD2
CASEDSGGYEQFF
TGCGCCAGCGAGGATAGCGGGGGTTATGAGCAGTTCTTC
>.|TRBV11-3|TRBJ1-6|.
CASSFRQGNSPLHF
TGTGCCAGCAGCTTTCGGCAGGGAAATTCACCCCTCCACTTT
>.|TRBV30|TRBJ2-3|.
CAWSFADTQYF
TGTGCCTGGAGTTTCGCAGATACGCAGTATTTT
>.|TRBV7-8|TRBJ2-2|.
CASSQVGVRGNTGELFF
TGTGCCAGCAGCCAAGTAGGCGTCAGGGGGAACACCGGGGAGCTGTTTTTT
>.|TRBV25-1|TRBJ1-1|TRBD1
CASSRQGSTEAFF
TGTGCCAGCAGTAGACAGGGGAGCACTGAAGCTTTCTTT
>once|TRBV25-1|TRBJ2-3|.
CASSDSATDTQYF
TGTGCCAGCAGTGACAGTGCCACAGATACGCAGTATTTT
>once|TRBV20-1|TRBJ1-1|.
CSASEGGLPFF
TGCAGTGCTAGTGAGGGGGGCTTGCCCTTCTTT
>.|TRBV29-1|TRBJ2-7|TRBD2
CSVEFGRLAEYEQYF
TGCAGCGTTGAATTCGGCAGACTAGCAGAATACGAGCAGTACTTC
>few|TRBV7-9|TRBJ2-1|.
CASSFNNNEQFF
TGTGCCAGCAGTTTTAATAACAATGAGCAGTTCTTC
>.|TRBV29-1|TRBJ2-7|.
CSVGGYEQYF
TGCAGCGTTGGCGGATACGAGCAGTACTTC
>.|TRBV29-1|TRBJ2-7|.
CSVEMEAYYEQYF
TGCAGCGTTGAAATGGAGGCCTACTACGAGCAGTACTTC
>.|TRBV9|TRBJ2-1|TRBD2
CASSGGREASEQFF
TGTGCCAGCAGCGGGGGCCGGGAGGCCAGTGAGCAGTTCTTC
>few|TRBV29-1|TRBJ2-3|TRBD1
CSVLTGSSTDTQYF
TGCAGCGTCCTGACAGGGTCCAGCACAGATACGCAGTATTTT
>.|TRBV9|TRBJ2-3|.
CASSPDTQYF
TGTGCCAGCAGCCCTGATACGCAGTATTTT
>.|TRBV2|TRBJ2-7|.
CASSEDRTYEQYF
TGTGCCAGCAGTGAAGATCGTACCTACGAGCAGTACTTC
>few|TRBV28|TRBJ2-1|.
CASRGFEQFF
TGTGCCAGCAGAGGGTTCGAGCAGTTCTTC
>once|TRBV5-4|TRBJ2-7|.
CASSVSGAYEQYF
TGTGCCAGCAGCGTCTCAGGGGCCTACGAGCAGTACTTC
>.|TRBV25-1|TRBJ1-5|.
CASKGIIQPQHF
TGTGCCAGCAAGGGTATCATTCAGCCCCAGCATTTT
>few|TRBV6-5|TRBJ2-2|.
CASSKGTSGELFF
TGTGCCAGCAGCAAAGGGACATCCGGGGAGCTGTTTTTT
>.|TRBV5-1|TRBJ1-1|.
CASSSSNRAFF
TGCGCCAGCAGCTCCTCCAATCGAGCTTTCTTT
>.|TRBV29-1|TRBJ2-3|.
CSVETPLEVDTQYF
TGCAGCGTTGAAACCCCTCTTGAAGTGGATACGCAGTATTTT
>.|TRBV30|TRBJ2-1|TRBD1
CAWSVGDRYNEQFF
TGTGCCTGGAGTGTTGGGGACAGGTACAATGAGCAGTTCTTC
>.|TRBV29-1|TRBJ2-3|.
CSVKTAGLAYGTQYF
TGCAGCGTCAAGACCGCGGGACTTGCTTATGGTACGCAGTATTTT
>few|TRBV29-1|TRBJ2-6|TRBD1
CSVEEGTGGSGANVLTF
TGCAGCGTTGAAGAGGGGACAGGGGGCTCTGGGGCCAACGTCCTGACTTTC
>.|TRBV9|TRBJ1-6|.
CASSVGGRGNSPLHF
TGTGCCAGCAGCGTAGGCGGGAGGGGCAATTCACCCCTCCACTTT